This entry concerns a single T cell receptor beta chain. Antigen: not known. The data belong to a study of T-cell reconstitution after alpha-beta-depleted transplantation in children. The study, taken as a whole, reports: T-cell numbers and diversity, one year after transplant, stemmed largely from T cells that were newly produced.

Unique molecular identifiers were used in preparing the TCRbeta library. TCRdb reprocessed the PCR reads via MiXCR and lists one record per CDR3 protein. The sample lists fewer than 250,000 distinct CDR3 sequences, approximately 15% seen once, with around two fifths in the top ten. This TCR derives from a male patient aged 2-15 years who had a stem cell transplant for acute lymphoblastic leukemia, so the T cells may come from the graft donor. Here the sequenced sample was PBMCs, mostly from graft donor cells, taken 360 days after TCRalphabeta/CD19-depleted stem cell transplant.

Here the CDR3 reads CATSRDQGQGRYEQFF. The CDR3, as DNA: TGTGCCACCAGCAGAGATCAGGGACAGGGGAGATATGAGCAGTTCTTC. This sequence joins TRBV15 and TRBJ2-1; TRBD1 matches 10 bases. With V trimmed by 0 bases and J by 8 bases, 7 bases remained unmatched. This CDR3 comprises 16 residues. From germline, CDR1 is LNHNV and CDR2 YYDKDF (reference sequence).